This TCR beta chain was retrieved from a study of shared clonotypes between healthy human individuals (dated by TCRdb to 2018 to 2020). As for the study more broadly: The cohort included a few men and a couple of women between 18 and 49 years of age. For each donor, three plates each were used for CD4 naive and CD4 memory, two plates were used for CD8 naive, and one plate was used for CD8 memory. Leukapheresis yielded between about 0.8 and 8.9 billion PBMCs per donor. Different laboratories and diverse techniques were used to prepare libraries and sequence TCR repertoires, to increase sequencing depth and limit assay-specific biases. The study deeply sequenced blood TCR repertoires of five healthy adults to estimate repertoire size and the extent of clonotype sharing between individuals.

Using the deep immunoSEQ assay, multiplex PCR amplified TCR CDR3 regions from genomic DNA. Extracted genomic DNA from each cell subset was spread evenly across all wells of several immunoSEQ 96-well plates, with each plate serving as a replicate. For sorted subsets, roughly 200 ng genomic DNA, equal to about 30,000 T cell genomes, was loaded into each replicate PCR. Purified libraries were measured with a Qubit 3.0 fluorometer, size-checked on a Bioanalyzer 2100, and measured again with the KAPA Library Quantification kit. Every immunoSEQ 96-well plate was sequenced on a separate single-read 150-cycle Illumina NextSeq 550 flow cell. In the paper's pipeline: Because the immunoSEQ output included only junctional sequences and no quality scores, the filtering could not be the same as the filtering used for full-length reads. Sequences were annotated with PyIR, a Python wrapper for IgBLAST v1.9, using IMGT germline references to assign V/J genes and CDR3. Reads were filtered out if the reads had weak V/J assignments (E-value above 1e-6), no CDR3, stop codons, out-of-frame junctions, or ambiguous translated residues. V3J clonotypes were defined by identical inferred V gene, J gene, and CDR3 amino acid sequence. Percentage overlap between repertoires was calculated by dividing the number of shared unique clonotypes by the size of the smaller repertoire. Repertoire richness was assessed with RTK rarefaction, the Chao1 estimator, and Recon v2.1 estimates of unobserved clonotypes. Generation probabilities were computed with OLGA for all TCRbeta clonotypes obtained by the gDNA method from several donors. The immuneACCESS repertoire file appears here via TCRdb, limited to in-frame rearrangements. These files lack a portion of the clones; in checked studies, under half of the deficit traces to unresolved V genes, and the cause of the others is not known. D and trimming come from the DNA, and the V and J calls and clone size come from that table. Within this sample are over 750,000 clones, with approximately 97% of them counted one time only. The ten largest clones take up about 0.25% of the sample.

CD8 naive samples consisted of CD45RO-negative cells that were positively selected for CCR7, yielding a CD45RA+CCR7+ population without TemRA cells. Donors were healthy HIV-negative adults with no recently reported acute infections or vaccinations. All donors were Caucasian adults living in Nashville, Tennessee, USA. After blood collection by leukapheresis, PBMCs were isolated using Ficoll-Histopaque density gradient centrifugation and then cryopreserved in the vapor phase of liquid nitrogen. Analytical flow cytometry was used to check the purity and quantity of each magnetically sorted T cell population. Each sorted fraction had its genomic DNA isolated and then quantified by UV absorbance on a Nanodrop 2000c. The CDR3 starts with the cysteine, ends with the phenylalanine, and has 15 residues. Left in the record is the CDR3 DNA by itself, 45 bases read in frame from the first base. Taken from the germline V gene (reference sequence), the CDR1 and CDR2 loops are MNHNY and SVGAGI. V is cut by 8 bases and J by 2 bases, and the space between the germline ends is 16 bases.

Notes on this clone: Its recognized antigen is unknown. No base quality information exists; no much larger clone differs at one position.

Here is what the overall study found, with its caveats: Rarefaction of sorted-subset datasets indicated incomplete sequencing despite the large sequencing depth. Pairwise subsampling indicated that sequencing depth was expected to affect the degree of clonotype sharing among donors. Clonotypes shared by all four sorted-subset donors showed higher generation probabilities than non-shared clonotypes. The small number of donors limited the genetic and exposure-history diversity represented. Only blood was sampled, and tissue TCR repertoires likely differ from those in blood. Larger estimated clonotype richness was generally found for naive subsets than for memory subsets. Sharing across several donors was observed for 4.5% to 6.5% of naive CD4, over 3% of naive CD8, over 2% of memory CD4, and roughly 0.43% of memory CD8 clonotypes.

The sample was naive CD8+ T cells sorted from blood. The cell subset or site tag for this specimen amounts to: CD45RA+CCR7+. The source is a young man in good health. This receptor chain uses TRBV6-6 and TRBJ1-5, and possibly TRBD1, on 5 matching bases. The nucleotides read TGTGCCAGCCCCCCCGTTGACAGTCGCAATCAGCCCCAGCATTTT. Translated, this gives CASPPVDSRNQPQHF.